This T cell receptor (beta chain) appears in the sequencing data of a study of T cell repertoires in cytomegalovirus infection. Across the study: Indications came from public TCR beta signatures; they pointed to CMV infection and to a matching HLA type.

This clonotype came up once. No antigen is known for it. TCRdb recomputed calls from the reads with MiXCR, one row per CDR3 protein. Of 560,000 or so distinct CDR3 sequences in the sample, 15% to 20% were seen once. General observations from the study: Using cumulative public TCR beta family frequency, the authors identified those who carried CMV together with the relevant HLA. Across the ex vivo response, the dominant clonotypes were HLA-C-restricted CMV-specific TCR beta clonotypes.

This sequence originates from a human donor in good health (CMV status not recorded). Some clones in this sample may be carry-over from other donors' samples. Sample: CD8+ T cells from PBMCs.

The CDR3 nucleotides are TGTGCCACTCTCAGGACGACAGACTCACAAGAGACCCAGTACTTC. Its translation: CATLRTTDSQETQYF. V usage is TRBV15 and J usage is TRBJ2-5; tentatively, D is TRBD1 (5 bases). This CDR3 region has 15 residues. V was clipped by 9 bases and J by 2 bases, with 19 bases between them. From germline, CDR1 is LNHNV and CDR2 YYDKDF (reference sequence).